These T cell receptor beta chains were read from a single sample in a study of cytomegalovirus exposure and HLA in healthy donors. Repertoires were generated with immunoSEQ multiplex PCR, while TCRdb's copy carries only in-frame clones and drops some. The table lists 90,000 to 100,000 clones, about 80% of them singletons. The sample was PBMCs. These receptors all come from a man aged 35-49 years in good health and CMV-seronegative. Both conserved end residues are part of each CDR3. Fields, in order: J gene, D gene, clone size, V gene, CDR3 protein, CDR3 DNA. A D gene is named only where the DNA matches it firmly. Clone size is given for some rows only: seen once, a few or many times, or a class if the clone is expanded.

TRBJ2-7	TRBD1	few	TRBV4-1	CASSQSALGTGGYEQYF	TGCGCCAGCAGCCAATCAGCTCTTGGGACAGGGGGCTACGAGCAGTACTTC
TRBJ2-7	TRBD2	.	TRBV7-2	CASSRTSGRSYEQYF	TGTGCCAGCAGCCGCACTAGCGGGAGGTCCTACGAGCAGTACTTC
TRBJ2-5	.	once	TRBV29-1	CSVDWGPDLETQYF	TGCAGCGTTGATTGGGGGCCAGATTTAGAGACCCAGTACTTC
TRBJ2-3	.	few	TRBV10-3	CAISESFGSARTDTQYF	TGTGCCATCAGTGAGTCTTTCGGGAGTGCGCGCACAGATACGCAGTATTTT
TRBJ1-2	.	.	TRBV7-9	CASSLDTRSYGYTF	TGTGCCAGCAGCTTAGACACCAGAAGCTATGGCTACACCTTC
TRBJ1-2	.	.	TRBV30	CAWSVSAGYGYTF	TGTGCCTGGAGTGTCTCAGCGGGCTATGGCTACACCTTC
TRBJ2-1	TRBD2	.	TRBV6-6	CASSYPGGGREQFF	TGTGCCAGCAGTTACCCGGGAGGGGGTCGTGAGCAGTTCTTC
TRBJ1-5	.	.	TRBV5-8	CASSLDRNQPQHF	TGTGCCAGCAGCTTGGACAGAAATCAGCCCCAGCATTTT
TRBJ2-7	.	once	TRBV21-1	CASSKRDRGGEQYF	TGTGCCAGCAGCAAGAGGGACAGGGGGGGTGAGCAGTACTTC
TRBJ2-5	TRBD1	.	TRBV5-4	CASSLRQGLETQYF	TGTGCCAGCAGCCTAAGACAGGGGTTGGAGACCCAGTACTTC
TRBJ2-6	.	once	TRBV4-1	CASSQDQDSSSGANVLTF	TGCGCCAGCAGCCAAGATCAGGACAGCAGCTCTGGGGCCAACGTCCTGACTTTC
TRBJ2-7	.	.	TRBV12-2	CASRLFRFTGDF	TGTGCAAGTCGCTTATTCCGGTTCACGGGAGACTTC
TRBJ2-5	.	.	TRBV30	CAWSAGGKETQYF	TGTGCCTGGAGTGCTGGCGGTAAAGAGACCCAGTACTTC
TRBJ2-3	.	.	TRBV19	CASSIGELLRGDTQYF	TGTGCCAGTAGTATTGGAGAGCTCTTGCGGGGAGATACGCAGTATTTT
TRBJ1-1	.	once	TRBV5-5	CASSPSWANTEAFF	TGTGCCAGCAGCCCCTCTTGGGCAAACACTGAAGCTTTCTTT
TRBJ2-7	.	.	TRBV11-2	CASSLAGYEQYF	TGTGCCAGCAGCTTAGCAGGCTACGAGCAGTACTTC
TRBJ2-2	TRBD1	.	TRBV10-3	CAIRRDSNTGELFF	TGTGCCATCAGGAGGGACAGTAACACCGGGGAGCTGTTTTTT
TRBJ1-5	.	few	TRBV2	CASSGGGEGQPQHF	TGTGCCAGCAGTGGGGGAGGGGAAGGTCAGCCCCAGCATTTT
TRBJ1-1	.	.	TRBV9	CASSVGGTNTEAFF	TGTGCCAGCAGCGTAGGAGGAACGAACACTGAAGCTTTCTTT
TRBJ2-7	.	few	TRBV28	CASSLGSEQYF	TGTGCCAGCAGTTTAGGGAGCGAGCAGTACTTC
TRBJ1-6	TRBD1	.	TRBV28	CASSLGTGGSTPLHF	TGTGCCAGCAGTTTAGGGACAGGGGGCTCTACACCCCTCCACTTT
TRBJ1-5	.	.	TRBV5-6	CASSLQAHVQPQHF	TGTGCCAGCAGCTTACAGGCCCACGTTCAGCCCCAGCATTTT
TRBJ2-5	TRBD1	.	TRBV19	CASGTGPQETQYF	TGTGCCAGTGGGACAGGGCCCCAAGAGACCCAGTACTTC
TRBJ2-5	.	few	TRBV7-9	CASSLRFEGIRETQYF	TGTGCCAGCAGCTTAAGGTTCGAGGGCATAAGGGAGACCCAGTACTTC
TRBJ2-7	TRBD1	.	TRBV18	CASSPRTGEYNEQYF	TGTGCCAGCTCACCCCGGACAGGGGAGTATAACGAGCAGTACTTC
TRBJ2-1	.	.	TRBV19	CATQRGLVQFF	TGTGCCACCCAAAGGGGGTTAGTGCAGTTCTTC
TRBJ2-4	.	once	TRBV28	CASSPRPFKLTKNIQYF	TGTGCCAGCAGTCCGCGCCCCTTCAAGTTGACCAAAAACATTCAGTACTTC
TRBJ1-1	TRBD1	.	TRBV4-3	CASSHDPGQLKNTEAFF	TGCGCCAGCAGCCACGACCCGGGACAGCTAAAGAACACTGAAGCTTTCTTT
TRBJ1-2	TRBD1	.	TRBV4-3	CASPNMAGGEGNYGYTF	TGCGCCAGCCCTAATATGGCAGGGGGCGAAGGTAACTATGGCTACACCTTC
TRBJ1-1	.	.	TRBV7-6	CASSFKGRGTEAFF	TGTGCCAGCAGCTTTAAAGGGAGAGGAACTGAAGCTTTCTTT
TRBJ1-1	.	.	TRBV4-2	CASSQDRELNTEAFF	TGTGCCAGCAGCCAAGATCGAGAGCTGAACACTGAAGCTTTCTTT
TRBJ2-7	.	.	TRBV6-5	CASTDRAGREQYF	TGTGCCAGCACCGACAGGGCAGGGAGGGAGCAGTACTTC
TRBJ2-6	.	.	TRBV5-1	CASSWTASSGANVLTF	TGCGCCAGCAGCTGGACAGCGAGCTCTGGGGCCAACGTCCTGACTTTC
TRBJ1-2	TRBD1	.	TRBV14	CASSQLGGQAYYGYTF	TGTGCCAGCAGCCAACTAGGCGGACAGGCTTACTATGGCTACACCTTC
TRBJ2-7	.	.	TRBV7-2	CASSLQQGPSAEQYF	TGTGCCAGCAGCTTACAGCAGGGCCCATCGGCCGAGCAGTACTTC
TRBJ1-6	TRBD1	.	TRBV6-6	CASSYSVTGAHSPLHF	TGTGCCAGCAGTTACTCGGTCACAGGGGCGCACTCACCCCTCCACTTT
TRBJ2-3	TRBD2	.	TRBV10-3	CAISDTGGSTDTQYF	TGTGCCATCAGTGATACGGGGGGTAGCACAGATACGCAGTATTTT
TRBJ1-1	TRBD1	.	TRBV28	CASRQGGNTEAFF	TGTGCCAGCAGACAGGGGGGAAACACTGAAGCTTTCTTT
TRBJ1-1	.	.	TRBV25-1	CASSDLRGANTEAFF	TGTGCCAGCAGTGACCTCCGAGGCGCGAACACTGAAGCTTTCTTT
TRBJ2-1	.	.	TRBV28	CASMRSYNEQFF	TGTGCCAGCATGAGGTCCTACAATGAGCAGTTCTTC
TRBJ1-6	.	.	TRBV7-9	CASSLGRPQSSPLHF	TGTGCCAGCAGCTTAGGGAGGCCCCAGTCCTCACCCCTCCACTTT
TRBJ2-6	.	.	TRBV2	CASRGDFSGANVLTF	TGTGCCAGCAGGGGGGACTTCTCTGGGGCCAACGTCCTGACTTTC
TRBJ2-5	.	.	TRBV6-1	CASSELLETQYF	TGTGCCAGCAGTGAACTATTAGAGACCCAGTACTTC
TRBJ1-1	.	.	TRBV6-5	CASSRVEGTEAFF	TGTGCCAGCAGCCGCGTGGAGGGCACTGAAGCTTTCTTT
TRBJ2-7	TRBD1	few	TRBV5-5	CASSLWTETGRDEQYF	TGTGCCAGCAGCTTGTGGACCGAGACAGGGCGAGACGAGCAGTACTTC
TRBJ2-7	.	.	TRBV7-6	CASSLDLSGGYEQYF	TGTGCCAGCAGCTTAGATCTTTCCGGGGGCTACGAGCAGTACTTC
TRBJ2-7	.	.	TRBV6-1	CASSVQTVYEQYF	TGTGCCAGCAGTGTTCAGACAGTCTACGAGCAGTACTTC
TRBJ1-5	TRBD1	once	TRBV10-1	CASRTGTGGNQPQHF	TGCGCCAGCAGGACGGGGACAGGAGGCAATCAGCCCCAGCATTTT
TRBJ2-7	TRBD2	.	TRBV5-4	CASSLRTSGGDEQYF	TGTGCCAGCAGCTTACGGACTAGCGGGGGTGACGAGCAGTACTTC
TRBJ1-1	TRBD1	.	TRBV19	CAASLRGRGNTEAFF	TGTGCCGCCTCATTGAGGGGGCGCGGAAACACTGAAGCTTTCTTT
TRBJ2-6	TRBD1	.	TRBV14	CASSPLTGAGSGANVLTF	TGTGCCAGCAGCCCCTTAACAGGGGCAGGGTCTGGGGCCAACGTCCTGACTTTC